The next 25 T cell receptor beta chains were all read from a single sample in a study of a mutant IDH1 vaccine in newly diagnosed glioma. No antigen is known for these receptors. TCRdb's table, derived via immunoSEQ multiplex PCR, lists solely in-frame clones and lacks some. The sample shows tens of thousands of clones, more than 70% of them seen only once. Time point defined: week 23, last vaccination. One vaccine dose held 300 ug of mutant IDH1 20-mer peptide and came with topical imiquimod. The sample here was PBMCs, taken from a glioma patient whose treatment included an IDH1 peptide vaccine. Receptors originate from a woman aged 45-65 years with glioma.

The rearrangement uses TRBV5-8 and TRBJ1-4, with 9 nucleotides matching TRBD1. The CDR3 sequence is 16 residues long. CDR1 is SGHTS and CDR2 is YDEGEE in the germline V gene. The J segment lost 11 bases and the V segment lost 3 bases, leaving 14 bases of the junction unmatched. The CDR3: CASSSGLQGARGKLFF. In nucleotides, the CDR3 is TGTGCCAGCAGCTCGGGATTACAGGGGGCGCGTGGGAAACTGTTTTTT.

V usage is TRBV18 and J usage is TRBJ2-1, with no clear D. V was shortened by 3 bases and J by 1 base, with 10 bases between the two germline ends. Per germline, CDR1 KGHSH and CDR2 LQKENI. This CDR3 has 15 amino acids. The CDR3 region is CASSPSPESYNEQFF. CDR3 in DNA: TGTGCCAGCTCACCCTCCCCGGAGTCCTACAATGAGCAGTTCTTC.

This chain joins TRBV6-5 and TRBJ2-7; TRBD2 agrees at 7 bases. Trimming removed 5 bases from V and 3 bases from J; junction bases left unmatched: 10. The CDR3 sequence is 15 residues long. Germline lookup yields CDR1 MNHEY and CDR2 SVGAGI. Here the CDR3 reads CASSPYSSGLYEQYF. The DNA for the CDR3 is TGTGCCAGCAGTCCCTACTCTAGCGGCCTCTACGAGCAGTACTTC.

The gene calls are TRBV28 and TRBJ2-1; D perhaps matches TRBD1 (5 bases). V lost 6 bases and J lost 5, with 20 bases in between. The CDR3 covers 16 residues. Germline CDR1 MDHEN, CDR2 SYDVKM. The CDR3 region is CASSPRGLRKHNEQFF. The CDR3 DNA reads as TGTGCCAGCAGCCCAAGGGGTCTAAGGAAGCACAATGAGCAGTTCTTC.

The chain uses TRBV6-4 and TRBJ2-2; weak D call: TRBD2 (6 bases). V was trimmed by 6 bases and J by 3 bases, leaving 17 bases between them. In germline, CDR1 is MRHNA, CDR2 SNTAGT. This CDR3 spans 16 amino acids. The CDR3 DNA reads TGTGCCAGCAGCCACTCTCTGCGGGACCACACCGGGGAGCTGTTTTTT. It yields the protein CASSHSLRDHTGELFF.

The chain couples TRBV6-5 to TRBJ2-7, with a possible D match to TRBD1 (6 bases). Germline CDR1 reads MNHEY; CDR2 reads SVGAGI. Trimming pared 6 bases from V and 0 bases from J, leaving 9 bases between. The CDR3 runs 13 residues. The CDR3 here is CASRGQISYEQYF. CDR3 sequence (DNA): TGTGCCAGCAGAGGACAGATCTCCTACGAGCAGTACTTC.

A single count supports this clone. The chain links TRBV11-2 to TRBJ2-3; TRBD2 might be the D (6 bases). The germline gives CDR1 SGHAT, CDR2 FQNNGV. The V and J ends lost 2 bases and 5 bases respectively, with 23 bases between them. The CDR3 extends over 18 amino acids. CDR3 bases: TGTGCCAGCAGCTTATTCGGTGGGAGTGCGGGACCTGGAGATACGCAGTATTTT. Its protein is CASSLFGGSAGPGDTQYF.

The rearrangement uses TRBV9 and TRBJ2-7; unclear D gene. Germline values: CDR1 SGDLS, CDR2 YYNGEE. This CDR3 region has 13 residues. V gave up 0 bases and J gave up 6 bases, with 10 bases separating them. CDR3 nucleotide sequence: TGTGCCAGCAGCGTAGGATACGTAGGCGAGCAGTACTTC. Translation: CASSVGYVGEQYF.

J is TRBJ2-7 and V is TRBV10-3; D unclear. With 2 bases removed from V and 4 bases from J, the gap between germline ends came to 24 bases. The V gene's germline CDR1 is ENHRY and CDR2 SYGVKD. The CDR3 is 18 residues long. The CDR3, as DNA: TGTGCCATCAGTGAGGCCTCCACGTTTTCGGAAATTAGTTACGAGCAGTACTTC. This translates into CAISEASTFSEISYEQYF.

This sequence joins TRBV19 and TRBJ2-5; D is ambiguous. The CDR3 loop spans 10 amino acids. Trimming shortened V by 5 bases and J by 4 bases, and 2 bases separated the two germline ends. Germline V lookup: CDR1 LNHDA, CDR2 SQIVND (reference sequence). CDR3 DNA: TGTGCCAGTAGTGGAGAGACCCAGTACTTC. It yields the protein CASSGETQYF.

The chain joins TRBV5-1 to TRBJ2-1, with 7 bases lining up with TRBD2. V shed 0 bases and J 0 bases; nucleotides not matched to a gene: 3. Per germline, CDR1 SGHRS and CDR2 YFSETQ. The length of the CDR3 is 16 residues. The CDR3 is CASSLVRDYSYNEQFF. The CDR3 DNA reads as TGCGCCAGCAGCTTGGTGCGGGACTACTCCTACAATGAGCAGTTCTTC.

The genes are TRBV19 and TRBJ1-4; 9 bases are shared with TRBD1. Germline loops: CDR1 LNHDA, CDR2 SQIVND (reference sequence). V shed 7 bases, J shed 7 bases, and the junction held 10 bases outside the gene matches. The CDR3 has 15 amino acids. CDR3 loop: CASTVTGGTSEKLFF. Written as DNA, the CDR3 is TGTGCCAGTACCGTGACAGGGGGAACGTCTGAAAAACTGTTTTTT.

The chain has TRBV19 and TRBJ2-1, with 9 bases lining up with TRBD1. This CDR3 contains 14 residues. J was trimmed by 9 bases and V by 5 bases; bases with no gene match: 8. Germline CDR1 is LNHDA and CDR2 is SQIVND (reference sequence). The chain's CDR3 is CASSRLTGGFEQFF. CDR3 in DNA: TGTGCCAGTAGTCGCCTGACAGGGGGTTTTGAGCAGTTCTTC. The complete variable domain, with remaining parts taken from reference TRBV19 and TRBJ2-1, reads DGGITQSPKYLFRKEGQNVTLSCEQNLNHDAMYWYRQDPGQGLRLIYYSQIVNDFQKGDIAEGYSVSREKKESFPLTVTSAQKNPTAFYLCASSRLTGGFEQFFGPGTRLTVL.

The chain carries TRBV27 and TRBJ1-3; 9 nucleotides line up with TRBD1. Trimming took 6 bases from V and 0 from J; bases not matched to a gene: 3. Germline V gene lookup returns CDR1 MNHEY and CDR2 SMNVEV (reference sequence). This CDR3 is 15 amino acids long. CDR3 sequence: CASSRDRASGNTIYF. The DNA for the CDR3 is TGTGCCAGCAGCCGGGACAGGGCCTCTGGAAACACCATATATTTT.

V is TRBV10-1 and J is TRBJ2-3; D is undetermined. The germline V gene encodes CDR1 WNHNN and CDR2 SYGVQD (reference sequence). Trimming shortened V by 0 bases and J by 1 base, and 8 bases separated the two germline ends. This CDR3 is built from 15 residues. Here the CDR3 reads CASSESLTRTDTQYF. Written as DNA, the CDR3 is TGCGCCAGCAGTGAGTCCTTGACCCGCACAGATACGCAGTATTTT.

This chain connects TRBV5-4 to TRBJ1-6; a weak D match, TRBD1 (5 bases). The V gene lost 0 bases and the J gene lost 10 bases, with 11 bases spanning the gap. CDR3 length: 14 residues. CDR1 is SGHNT, CDR2 YYREEE, per germline (reference sequence). The chain's CDR3 is CASSLGQGISPLHF. CDR3 nucleotides: TGTGCCAGCAGCTTGGGGCAGGGAATCTCACCCCTCCACTTT.

V gene TRBV2 combines with J gene TRBJ2-5; possibly TRBD2 for D (6 bases). CDR3 length: 12 residues. The V end lost 8 bases, the J end lost 1 base, and 8 bases lay between the germline ends. Germline CDR1 and CDR2: SNHLY and FYNNEI. The CDR3 nucleotides are TGTGCCAGCGGGGAGGTCCAAGAGACCCAGTACTTC. Its translation is CASGEVQETQYF. The full variable domain, completed using reference TRBV2 and TRBJ2-5, is EPEVTQTPSHQVTQMGQEVILRCVPISNHLYFYWYRQILGQKVEFLVSFYNNEISEKSEIFDDQFSVERPDGSNFTLKIRSTKLEDSAMYFCASGEVQETQYFGPGTRLLVL.

A single count supports this clone. The chain recombines TRBV28 with TRBJ2-2; a possible D gene is TRBD2 (5 bases). This CDR3 is built from 13 residues. Trimming stripped 6 bases from V and 7 bases from J, with 12 bases between. The germline CDR1 and CDR2 sequences are MDHEN and SYDVKM. CDR3 DNA: TGTGCCAGCAGCCTCCTCGGGGTCGGGGAGCTGTTTTTT. As protein: CASSLLGVGELFF.

This rearrangement joins TRBV6-4 to TRBJ2-2; 9 positions match TRBD2. Germline V CDR1 and CDR2: MRHNA, SNTAGT. The CDR3 runs to 13 residues. The junction had 0 bases not matched to a gene; V was cut back by 4 bases and J by 6 bases. The CDR3 coding sequence is TGTGCCAGCAGTGGGACTAGCGCCGGGGAGCTGTTTTTT. Its protein is CASSGTSAGELFF.

The chain employs TRBV4-1 and TRBJ1-5; D not resolved. The CDR3 sequence is 15 residues long. Trimming cost V 0 bases and J 9 bases, with 15 bases left between them. Per the germline V gene, CDR1 is MGHRA and CDR2 is YSYEKL. CDR3 region: CASSQDVGLLMPQHF. CDR3 sequence (DNA): TGCGCCAGCAGCCAAGATGTCGGCTTACTCATGCCCCAGCATTTT.

J is TRBJ2-7 and V is TRBV7-2; the match to TRBD2 covers 10 bases. V was pared by 3 bases and J by 5 bases, with 4 bases of the junction left unmatched. Germline V gene sequence: CDR1 SGHTA, CDR2 FQGNSA. The CDR3 extends over 14 amino acids. CDR3: CASSFQRGGDEQYF. The CDR3 nucleotides read TGTGCCAGCAGCTTCCAGCGGGGGGGAGACGAGCAGTACTTC.

The chain uses TRBV25-1 and TRBJ1-1; D ambiguous. The length of the CDR3 is 14 residues. V dropped 7 bases and J dropped 2 bases, with 14 bases sitting between them. In germline, CDR1 is MGHDK, CDR2 SYGVNS. CDR3 protein: CASTFGRGNTEAFF. In DNA, the CDR3 is TGTGCCAGCACCTTCGGACGGGGAAACACTGAAGCTTTCTTT. Filled out from reference TRBV25-1 and TRBJ1-1, the complete variable domain reads EADIYQTPRYLVIGTGKKITLECSQTMGHDKMYWYQQDPGMELHLIHYSYGVNSTEKGDLSSESTVSRIRTEHFPLTLESARPSHTSQYLCASTFGRGNTEAFFGQGTRLTVV.

The chain recombines TRBV9 with TRBJ2-4; 7 bases are shared with TRBD1. The CDR3 totals 15 residues. CDR1 is SGDLS, CDR2 YYNGEE, per germline. Germline trimming cut 3 bases from V and 5 bases from J; bases unmatched to any gene: 8. Here the CDR3 DNA reads TGTGCCAGCAGCGCACCCCCCGGACAGGAAAACATTCAGTACTTC. It specifies CASSAPPGQENIQYF.

The rearrangement joins TRBV28 to TRBJ1-4; D not certain. Germline V gene lookup returns CDR1 MDHEN and CDR2 SYDVKM. This CDR3 is 12 amino acids long. V lost 1 base and J lost 5, with 2 bases in between. CDR3 region: CASSLSNEKLFF. The CDR3 DNA sequence: TGTGCCAGCAGTTTATCCAATGAAAAACTGTTTTTT.

The V gene is TRBV6-6, the J gene TRBJ2-7; 7 bases match TRBD2. The germline V gene encodes CDR1 MNHNY and CDR2 SVGAGI (reference sequence). CDR3 length: 12 residues. V was clipped by 7 bases and J by 1 base; unmatched bases: 1. CDR3 region: CASTGRSYEQYF. CDR3 bases: TGTGCCAGCACCGGGAGGTCCTACGAGCAGTACTTC.